A single sample is the source of the 3 T cell receptor beta chains below, sequenced in a study of blood T cell repertoires in COVID-19. Assay used: immunoSEQ multiplex PCR; TCRdb lists only in-frame clones, some missing. Of just over 650,000 clones listed, over 80% are singletons. Sequenced: peripheral blood. Every receptor here comes from a woman under 30 with acute or convalescent COVID-19.

This chain links TRBV24-1 with TRBJ1-1; tentative D call: TRBD1 (5 bases). Germline V gene data show CDR1 as KGHDR and CDR2 as SFDVKD. This CDR3 spans 14 amino acids. V lost 2 bases and J 5 bases, leaving 11 bases between the germline ends. CDR3 coding DNA: TGTGCCACCAGTGATTCTCGACGGGGGACTGAAGCTTTCTTT. Protein product: CATSDSRRGTEAFF.

This chain joins TRBV5-6 and TRBJ2-7, with TRBD1 identical over 10 bases. In germline, CDR1 is SGHDT, CDR2 YYEEEE. This CDR3 is 15 amino acids long. Unmatched junction bases numbered 9, after V lost 4 bases and J lost 5 bases. CDR3 region: CASSQTGQGRNEQYF. As DNA, the CDR3 is TGTGCCAGCAGCCAGACGGGACAGGGGAGGAACGAGCAGTACTTC.

This clone was seen once. The chain joins TRBV6-5 to TRBJ1-2, with a weak D call TRBD1 (6 bases). V lost 6 bases and J lost 0, with 14 bases in between. CDR1 and CDR2 (germline): MNHEY, SVGAGI. CDR3 length: 15 amino acids. CDR3 in DNA: TGTGCCAGCAGATCGCGGGGGCTCCCTAACTATGGCTACACCTTC. Protein sequence: CASRSRGLPNYGYTF.